Each of the 15 T cell receptor beta chains below was sequenced from the same sample in a study of cytomegalovirus exposure and HLA in healthy donors. Primers: 60 Vbeta forward and 13 Jbeta reverse. Assay: immunoSEQ multiplex PCR; the TCRdb copy retains only in-frame clones and omits some. The repertoire consists of 170,000 or so clones, with more than 60% occurring once and the leading ten covering about 1.5%. Sequenced input: PBMCs. These receptors all come from a woman aged 25 to 45 in good health and CMV-seropositive.

The rearrangement uses TRBV6-5 and TRBJ2-6; D not certain. The CDR3 sequence is 13 residues long. Trimming shortened V by 7 bases and J by 0 bases, and 4 bases separated the two germline ends. Germline CDR1 MNHEY, CDR2 SVGAGI. The CDR3 DNA follows: TGTGCCAGCACTAACTCTGGGGCCAACGTCCTGACTTTC. Its translation: CASTNSGANVLTF.

The chain employs TRBV18 and TRBJ1-2; D not resolved. CDR3 size: 14 residues. Germline CDR1 is KGHSH and CDR2 is LQKENI. V lost 0 bases and J lost 7, with 12 bases in between. The CDR3 DNA follows: TGTGCCAGCTCACCACCAGACGGGGTTGCTGGCTACACCTTC. It encodes CASSPPDGVAGYTF.

The J gene is TRBJ2-4, the V gene TRBV7-2, with D tentatively TRBD1 (5 bases). This CDR3 has 16 residues. V was clipped by 1 base and J by 1 base, with 11 bases between them. From germline, CDR1 is SGHTA and CDR2 FQGNSA. CDR3 amino acids: CASSLDPGSAKNIQYF. The DNA for the CDR3 is TGTGCCAGCAGCTTAGACCCAGGGTCGGCCAAAAACATTCAGTACTTC.

The chain is built from TRBV5-4 and TRBJ2-3, with D unresolved. V shed 6 bases and J shed 0 bases, with 17 bases lying between them. Per the germline V gene, CDR1 is SGHNT and CDR2 is YYREEE (reference sequence). This CDR3 is 16 amino acids long. The CDR3 nucleotides are TGTGCCAGCAACTTATTAACAGAGCTTAGCACAGATACGCAGTATTTT. This sequence encodes CASNLLTELSTDTQYF.

This CDR3 reads CASSPYPLEAKNIQYF. The CDR3, as DNA: TGTGCCAGCAGTCCCTATCCACTAGAAGCCAAAAACATTCAGTACTTC. This chain connects TRBV28 to TRBJ2-4; tentatively, D is TRBD2 (5 bases). Deletions cut 5 bases from V and 0 bases from J, with 14 bases between. Germline loops: CDR1 MDHEN, CDR2 SYDVKM. The CDR3 sequence is 16 residues long.

The sample holds a few counts of this clone. The chain uses TRBV28 and TRBJ2-5, with unresolved D. The CDR3 contains 16 residues. Trimming removed 5 bases from V and 4 bases from J, with 20 bases in between. CDR1 is MDHEN and CDR2 is SYDVKM in the germline V gene. CDR3 loop: CASSPRSLETRETQYF. CDR3 nucleotides: TGTGCCAGCAGTCCCAGATCGCTCGAAACCCGAGAGACCCAGTACTTC.

In the case of this clone: A read error may account for a junction end that differs from germline. This chain connects TRBV27 to TRBJ2-7, with a tentative D call TRBD2 (6 bases). The germline V gene has CDR1 MNHEY and CDR2 SMNVEV (reference sequence). The CDR3 runs to 12 residues. The CDR3 sequence: CASSRPGLTWDF. DNA for the CDR3: TGTGCCAGCAGCCGCCCGGGACTCACATGGGACTTC.

The rearrangement links TRBV7-9 to TRBJ2-3; a possible D gene is TRBD1 (6 bases). The length of the CDR3 is 14 residues. Trimming cost V 2 bases and J 4 bases, with 10 bases left between them. Germline V gene data show CDR1 as SEHNR and CDR2 as FQNEAQ (reference sequence). CDR3 nucleotides: TGTGCCAGCAGCTTACAGGGGCAGCCAGATACGCAGTATTTT. It specifies CASSLQGQPDTQYF. Full variable domain (missing parts from reference TRBV7-9 and TRBJ2-3): DTGVSQNPRHKITKRGQNVTFRCDPISEHNRLYWYRQTLGQGPEFLTYFQNEAQLEKSRLLSDRFSAERPKGSFSTLEIQRTEQGDSAMYLCASSLQGQPDTQYFGPGTRLTVL.

The CDR3 loop is CASSAPLTGPNEKLFF. The DNA of the CDR3 is TGTGCCAGCAGCGCGCCGCTGACAGGCCCGAATGAAAAACTGTTTTTT. This chain joins TRBV7-8 and TRBJ1-4; D possibly corresponds to TRBD1 (6 bases). The CDR3 runs 16 residues. Germline CDR1 and CDR2: SGHVS and FQNEAQ. V was pared by 5 bases and J by 5 bases, with 18 bases between. Supplemented by reference TRBV7-8 and TRBJ1-4, the full variable domain reads GAGVSQSPRYKVAKRGQDVALRCDPISGHVSLFWYQQALGQGPEFLTYFQNEAQLDKSGLPSDRFFAERPEGSVSTLKIQRTQQEDSAVYLCASSAPLTGPNEKLFFGSGTQLSVL.

J is TRBJ2-5 and V is TRBV6-5, with 8 bases matching TRBD1. CDR1 is MNHEY, CDR2 SVGAGI, per germline. V gave up 8 bases and J gave up 3 bases; unmatched junction bases: 5. This CDR3 region has 13 residues. CDR3 bases: TGTGCCAGCCTGAAGACAGGGGAAGAGACCCAGTACTTC. It yields the protein CASLKTGEETQYF.

This sequence joins TRBV5-8 and TRBJ1-5; tentative D call: TRBD1 (6 bases). Germline CDR1 SGHTS, CDR2 YDEGEE. Trimming pared 4 bases from V and 4 bases from J, leaving 15 bases between. The CDR3 extends over 15 amino acids. CDR3 sequence (DNA): TGTGCCAGCAGCGACACGGACAGCCAGAATCAGCCCCAGCATTTT. Residues: CASSDTDSQNQPQHF.

V gene TRBV28 combines with J gene TRBJ1-5, with D tentatively TRBD1 (6 bases). Between the trimmed V and J ends, which lost 8 bases and 6 bases, there was a span of 17 bases. The length of the CDR3 is 14 residues. Germline V gene sequence: CDR1 MDHEN, CDR2 SYDVKM. This chain's CDR3 is CASGGAVISQPQHF. The CDR3 bases are TGTGCCAGCGGGGGCGCGGTAATTTCTCAGCCCCAGCATTTT.

The V and J genes are TRBV5-4 and TRBJ2-7; 7 bases are shared with TRBD1. This CDR3 is 14 amino acids long. V dropped 4 bases and J dropped 4; count of bases not matched to a gene: 8. Germline-derived CDR1 and CDR2 are SGHNT and YYREEE (reference sequence). In DNA, the CDR3 is TGTGCCAGCAGCCCCCGGACAGGATTTTACGAGCAGTACTTC. This encodes CASSPRTGFYEQYF.

CDR3 sequence (DNA): TGTGCCATCAAAGGTTTGGGCAGCACAGATACGCAGTATTTT. Its protein product is CAIKGLGSTDTQYF. The chain joins TRBV10-3 to TRBJ2-3; no firm D call. CDR1 is ENHRY and CDR2 is SYGVKD in the germline V gene. Trimming pared 7 bases from V and 0 bases from J, leaving 11 bases between. The CDR3 is made up of 14 amino acids.

The J gene is TRBJ2-5, the V gene TRBV10-2, with D possibly being TRBD2 (5 bases). The CDR3 covers 16 residues. Deletions cut 7 bases from V and 2 bases from J, with 20 bases between. Per the germline V gene, CDR1 is WSHSY and CDR2 is SAAADI. The CDR3 region is CASTPGLAYIQETQYF. The CDR3 coding sequence is TGCGCCAGCACCCCCGGACTGGCTTATATACAAGAGACCCAGTACTTC.